This TCR beta chain was recorded in a study of cytomegalovirus exposure and HLA in healthy donors. Study findings and constraints: TCR beta sequences numbering over 15,000 were associated with HLA alleles at 0.05 false discovery rate in a later analysis.

As for this clone: Its antigen is currently unknown.

Primers for the PCR totalled 60 Vbeta and 13 Jbeta. In the original analysis: Approximately 11 million of the about 80 million unique TCR beta chains counted in a later analysis were shared. The table came from immunoSEQ multiplex PCR; TCRdb's copy has only in-frame clones and leaves some out. Clone size and the V and J calls come from that table; the DNA yielded D and trimming. The sample records around 85,000 clones, around 82% being singletons. Unmatched junction bases numbered 6, after V lost 5 bases and J lost 4 bases. This CDR3 is built from 16 residues. The germline gives CDR1 SGHVS, CDR2 FQNEAQ.

V and J are TRBV7-8 and TRBJ2-5; TRBD2 matches 14 bases. The material sequenced was PBMCs. The sequence was obtained from a male donor in good health and CMV-seronegative. The DNA of the CDR3 is TGTGCCAGCAGCCCACAGGGACTAGCGGGAGTAGAGACCCAGTACTTC. This encodes CASSPQGLAGVETQYF.